The clone carrying this T cell receptor beta chain was recorded many times. Germline V gives CDR1 SEHNR, CDR2 FQNEAQ (reference sequence). The CDR3 runs 11 residues. Trimming pared 5 bases from V and 5 bases from J, leaving 7 bases between. These data belong to a study of CDR3 diversity in severe acne. Each CDR3 protein is one row after TCRdb ran MiXCR on the PCR reads. Of about 90,000 distinct CDR3 sequences listed, about 50% are singletons. The sequencing input was blood. The rearrangement joins TRBV7-9 to TRBJ2-7; D is unclear. The sequence derives from a male donor in good health, serving as a control. DNA of the CDR3: TGTGCCAGCAGCCAGAACCACGAGCAGTACTTC. The encoded protein is CASSQNHEQYF. Full variable domain (outside the CDR3, taken from reference TRBV7-9 and TRBJ2-7): DTGVSQNPRHKITKRGQNVTFRCDPISEHNRLYWYRQTLGQGPEFLTYFQNEAQLEKSRLLSDRFSAERPKGSFSTLEIQRTEQGDSAMYLCASSQNHEQYFGPGTRLTVT.